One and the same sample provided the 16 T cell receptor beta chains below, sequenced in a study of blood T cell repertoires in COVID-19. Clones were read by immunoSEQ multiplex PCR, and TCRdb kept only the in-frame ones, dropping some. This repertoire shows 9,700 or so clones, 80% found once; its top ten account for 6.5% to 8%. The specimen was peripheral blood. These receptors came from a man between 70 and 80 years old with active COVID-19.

The CDR3 DNA reads as TGTGCCAGCAGCTTCCCCGTACAGTACAATGAGCAGTTCTTC. Its protein product is CASSFPVQYNEQFF. The chain combines TRBV5-6 with TRBJ2-1; D is unresolved. The CDR3 runs to 14 residues. The V end was cut by 2 bases, the J end by 4 bases, with 10 bases between. Germline V gene sequence: CDR1 SGHDT, CDR2 YYEEEE.

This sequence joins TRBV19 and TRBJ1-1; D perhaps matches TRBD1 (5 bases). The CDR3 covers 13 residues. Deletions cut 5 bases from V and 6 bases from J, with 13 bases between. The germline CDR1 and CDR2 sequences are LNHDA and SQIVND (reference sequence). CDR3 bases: TGTGCCAGTAGTCCACAGCGGGGGGCTGAAGCTTTCTTT. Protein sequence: CASSPQRGAEAFF.

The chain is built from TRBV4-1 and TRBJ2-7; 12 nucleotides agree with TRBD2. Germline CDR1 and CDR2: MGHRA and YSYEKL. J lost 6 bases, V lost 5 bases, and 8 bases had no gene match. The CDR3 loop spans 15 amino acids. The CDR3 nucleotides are TGCGCCAGCAGCACCGGGACTAGCGGGCGGCTCGAGCAGTACTTC. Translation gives CASSTGTSGRLEQYF.

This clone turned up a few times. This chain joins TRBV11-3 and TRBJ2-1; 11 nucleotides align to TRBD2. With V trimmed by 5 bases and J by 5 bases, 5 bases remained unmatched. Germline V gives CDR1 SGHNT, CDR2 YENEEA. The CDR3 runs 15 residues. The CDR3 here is CASSTRTSGHNEQFF. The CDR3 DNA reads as TGTGCCAGCAGCACCCGGACTAGCGGGCACAATGAGCAGTTCTTC.

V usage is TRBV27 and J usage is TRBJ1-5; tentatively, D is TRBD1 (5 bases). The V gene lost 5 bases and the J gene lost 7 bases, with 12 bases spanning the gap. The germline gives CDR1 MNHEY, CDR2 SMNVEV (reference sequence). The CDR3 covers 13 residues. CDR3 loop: CASSPGRGQPQHF. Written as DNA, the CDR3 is TGTGCCAGCAGTCCCGGTAGGGGACAGCCCCAGCATTTT.

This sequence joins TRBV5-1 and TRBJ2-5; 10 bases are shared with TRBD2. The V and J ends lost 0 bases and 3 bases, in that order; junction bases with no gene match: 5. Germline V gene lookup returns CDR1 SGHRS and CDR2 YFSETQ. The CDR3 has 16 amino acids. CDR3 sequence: CASSLVASGGKETQYF. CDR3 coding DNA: TGCGCCAGCAGCTTGGTGGCTAGCGGGGGAAAAGAGACCCAGTACTTC.

The CDR3 here is CASSPIRLAGGSETQYF. CDR3 bases: TGTGCCAGCAGTCCTATCCGACTAGCGGGAGGTTCAGAGACCCAGTACTTC. V gene TRBV27 combines with J gene TRBJ2-5, with 13 bases lining up with TRBD2. CDR1 and CDR2 (germline): MNHEY, SMNVEV (reference sequence). The V gene end was trimmed by 5 bases and the J gene end by 4 bases; junction bases not matched to a gene: 10. There are 17 residues in the CDR3.

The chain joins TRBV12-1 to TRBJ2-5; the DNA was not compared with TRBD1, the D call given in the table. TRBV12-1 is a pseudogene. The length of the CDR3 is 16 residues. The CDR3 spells CASSYRTGPKQETQYF. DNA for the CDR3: TGTGCCAGCAGCTACCGGACAGGGCCGAAACAAGAGACCCAGTACTTC.

The chain's CDR3 is CASSEARVALISYEQYF. DNA of the CDR3: TGTGCCAGCAGTGAAGCGCGGGTAGCCTTAATCTCCTACGAGCAGTACTTC. The chain joins TRBV6-1 to TRBJ2-7, with TRBD2 as a possible D gene (5 bases). There are 17 residues in the CDR3. From germline, CDR1 is MNHNS and CDR2 SASEGT. V gave up 0 bases and J gave up 0 bases, with 15 bases separating them.

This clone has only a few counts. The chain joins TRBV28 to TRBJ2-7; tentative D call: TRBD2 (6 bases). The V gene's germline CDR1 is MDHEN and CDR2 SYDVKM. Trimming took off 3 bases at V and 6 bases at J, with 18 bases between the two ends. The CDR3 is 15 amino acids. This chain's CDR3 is CASSFAGQLGLEQYF. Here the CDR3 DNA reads TGTGCCAGCAGTTTTGCCGGCCAACTGGGACTCGAGCAGTACTTC.

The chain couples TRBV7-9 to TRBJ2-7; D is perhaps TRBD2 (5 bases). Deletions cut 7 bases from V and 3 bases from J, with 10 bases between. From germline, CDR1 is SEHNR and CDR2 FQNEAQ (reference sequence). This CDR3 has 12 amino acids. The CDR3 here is CASTIGDYEQYF. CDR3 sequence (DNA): TGTGCCAGCACCATCGGGGACTACGAGCAGTACTTC.

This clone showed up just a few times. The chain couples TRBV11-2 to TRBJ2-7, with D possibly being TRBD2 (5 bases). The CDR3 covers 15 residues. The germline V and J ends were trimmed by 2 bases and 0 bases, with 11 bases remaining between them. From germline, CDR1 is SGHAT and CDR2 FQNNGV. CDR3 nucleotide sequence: TGTGCCAGCAGCTTACGGGGAACTAACTCCTACGAGCAGTACTTC. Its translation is CASSLRGTNSYEQYF. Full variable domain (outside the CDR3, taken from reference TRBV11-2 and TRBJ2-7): EAGVAQSPRYKIIEKRQSVAFWCNPISGHATLYWYQQILGQGPKLLIQFQNNGVVDDSQLPKDRFSAERLKGVDSTLKIQPAKLEDSAVYLCASSLRGTNSYEQYFGPGTRLTVT.

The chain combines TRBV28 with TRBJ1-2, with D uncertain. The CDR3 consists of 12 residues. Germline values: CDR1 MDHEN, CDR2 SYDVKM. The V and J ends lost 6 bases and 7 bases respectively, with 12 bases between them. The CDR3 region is CASSLPGLGYTF. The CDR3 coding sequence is TGTGCCAGCAGCCTACCAGGCCTTGGCTACACCTTC.

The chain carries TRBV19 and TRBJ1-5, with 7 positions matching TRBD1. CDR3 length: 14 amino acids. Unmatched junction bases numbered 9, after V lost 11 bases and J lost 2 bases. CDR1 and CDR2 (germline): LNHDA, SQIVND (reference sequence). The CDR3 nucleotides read TGTGCCCGACCCAGACAGGGAGGCAATCAGCCCCAGCATTTT. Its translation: CARPRQGGNQPQHF.

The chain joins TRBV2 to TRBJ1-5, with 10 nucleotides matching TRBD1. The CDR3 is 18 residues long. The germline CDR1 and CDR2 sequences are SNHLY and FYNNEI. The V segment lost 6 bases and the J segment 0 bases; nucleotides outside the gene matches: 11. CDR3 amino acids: CASRTGQGGFYSNQPQHF. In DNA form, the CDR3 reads TGTGCCAGCAGGACCGGACAGGGGGGATTCTATAGCAATCAGCCCCAGCATTTT.

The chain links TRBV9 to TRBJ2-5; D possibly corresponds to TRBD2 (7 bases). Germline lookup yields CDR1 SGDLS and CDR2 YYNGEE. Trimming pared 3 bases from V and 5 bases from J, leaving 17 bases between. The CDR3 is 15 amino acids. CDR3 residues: CASSEGEGSVETQYF. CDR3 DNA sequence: TGTGCCAGCAGCGAGGGGGAGGGTAGTGTGGAGACCCAGTACTTC.